A few counts support the clone carrying this T cell receptor beta chain. This sample stems from a study of blood T cells in healthy people across ages. Germline values: CDR1 DFQATT, CDR2 SNEGSKA (reference sequence). V lost 6 bases, J lost 2 bases, and 10 bases lay in between. The CDR3 is 12 amino acids. The authors ran a second PCR of 7 to 11 cycles using a sample-barcoded 5' primer and a J-beta primer mix. Using its own MiXCR run on the 5' RACE reads, TCRdb lists one record per CDR3 protein. Altogether roughly 900,000 distinct CDR3 sequences are present, about 30% being singletons, with the ten largest covering around 16%.

This chain links TRBV20-1 with TRBJ1-2; D is unresolved. The sample comprised blood. This clonotype was obtained from a woman aged 80 or older in good health. DNA for the CDR3: TGCAGTGCCGCCAGTAGGAACTATGGCTACACCTTC. It specifies CSAASRNYGYTF.